A selection of T cell receptor beta chains follows, all from one sample in a study of siplizumab effects on memory and regulatory T cells. These receptors' antigens are unknown. Some clones are missing from TCRdb's copy, which holds only in-frame ones; the method was immunoSEQ multiplex PCR. The table shows approximately 20,000 clones, with about 45% occurring only once. Source material: CFSE-low (dividing) CD4+ T cells sorted from an allogeneic mixed lymphocyte reaction. The receptors originated from a human donor in good health; the cells came from an allogeneic mixed lymphocyte reaction. Some clones in this sample may be carry-over from other donors' samples. The CDR3 runs from the conserved cysteine through the conserved F or W. The D gene is left open where the match is weak. Not every row has a clone size; where given, it reads once, few, many or a size class.

V	size	J	D	CDR3	DNA
TRBV5-8	.	TRBJ2-1	TRBD2	CASTLAGATYNEQFF	TGTGCCAGCACCTTAGCGGGGGCGACCTACAATGAGCAGTTCTTC
TRBV5-8	.	TRBJ2-6	.	CASSLEVSGANVLTF	TGTGCCAGCAGCTTGGAGGTGTCTGGGGCCAACGTCCTGACTTTC
TRBV7-3	.	TRBJ2-3	TRBD2	CASSLTSLGTDTQYF	TGTGCCAGCAGCCTGACTAGCCTGGGCACAGATACGCAGTATTTT
TRBV6-1	.	TRBJ1-1	.	CASRYGIPGAEAFF	TGTGCCAGCAGATACGGGATCCCTGGGGCTGAAGCTTTCTTT
TRBV27	.	TRBJ1-1	.	CASRLALGRSVAFF	TGTGCCAGCAGACTGGCCCTCGGTCGGAGTGTAGCTTTCTTT
TRBV30	.	TRBJ2-5	.	CAWGGTTQETQYF	TGTGCCTGGGGGGGTACTACCCAAGAGACCCAGTACTTC
TRBV11-2	.	TRBJ1-1	.	CASSFSGGEAFF	TGTGCCAGCAGCTTTTCGGGGGGAGAAGCTTTCTTT
TRBV9	few	TRBJ1-3	.	CASSVEGPTAGNTIYF	TGTGCCAGCAGCGTAGAAGGACCGACAGCTGGAAACACCATATATTTT
TRBV2	.	TRBJ1-5	.	CASRGQTVEQPQHF	TGTGCCAGCCGAGGACAGACAGTGGAACAGCCCCAGCATTTT
TRBV6-5	.	TRBJ1-1	.	CASSYSMSNTEAFF	TGTGCCAGCAGTTACTCGATGTCCAACACTGAAGCTTTCTTT
TRBV5-1	.	TRBJ2-3	TRBD1	CASTSGTGLSTDTQYF	TGCGCCAGCACCTCCGGGACAGGGCTGAGCACAGATACGCAGTATTTT
TRBV6-6	few	TRBJ2-1	TRBD1	CASRSDRVGEQFF	TGTGCCAGCCGATCGGACAGGGTGGGTGAGCAGTTCTTC
TRBV19	few	TRBJ2-1	TRBD2	CASSSGYATSGFNEQFF	TGTGCCAGTAGTAGCGGATATGCGACTAGCGGGTTCAATGAGCAGTTCTTC
TRBV9	.	TRBJ2-2	TRBD1	CASSARGDRLPTGELFF	TGTGCCAGCAGCGCGAGAGGGGACAGGTTGCCCACCGGGGAGCTGTTTTTT
TRBV7-2	.	TRBJ2-7	.	CASSLVGGISYEQYF	TGTGCCAGCAGCTTAGTCGGCGGGATTTCCTACGAGCAGTACTTC
TRBV10-3	.	TRBJ2-7	TRBD2	CAISGRLADSYEQYF	TGTGCCATCAGTGGGAGACTAGCGGACTCCTACGAGCAGTACTTC
TRBV5-1	medium-sized	TRBJ1-2	TRBD1	CASSRDSLLYGYTF	TGCGCCAGCAGTCGGGACAGCCTCCTCTATGGCTACACCTTC
TRBV25-1	few	TRBJ2-5	.	CASSAARGQETQYF	TGTGCCAGCAGTGCGGCGAGGGGCCAAGAGACCCAGTACTTC
TRBV30	few	TRBJ2-1	.	CAWSIRGLWNEQFF	TGTGCCTGGAGTATCCGGGGCTTATGGAATGAGCAGTTCTTC
TRBV25-1	.	TRBJ1-2	.	CASSAGAGGYTF	TGTGCCAGCAGTGCAGGGGCTGGCGGCTACACCTTC
TRBV28	few	TRBJ1-5	.	CASSFGGGGNQPQHF	TGTGCCAGCAGTTTCGGGGGGGGCGGCAATCAGCCCCAGCATTTT
TRBV5-1	.	TRBJ2-7	TRBD2	CASSLDLAGAYEQYF	TGCGCCAGCAGCTTGGACCTAGCGGGAGCGTACGAGCAGTACTTC
TRBV6-5	.	TRBJ2-3	.	CASRLPGPADTQYF	TGTGCCAGCAGACTGCCCGGCCCCGCAGATACGCAGTATTTT
TRBV5-4	few	TRBJ1-1	.	CASSRGPQFSEAFF	TGTGCCAGCAGCAGGGGACCGCAGTTTTCTGAAGCTTTCTTT
TRBV2	.	TRBJ1-4	TRBD1	CASSGSGTAEKLFF	TGTGCCAGCAGTGGGTCCGGGACAGCTGAAAAACTGTTTTTT
TRBV11-2	few	TRBJ2-2	TRBD1	CASRWDRGNTGELFF	TGTGCCAGCAGGTGGGACAGGGGGAACACCGGGGAGCTGTTTTTT